The present TCR beta chain was sequenced within a study of cytomegalovirus exposure and HLA in healthy donors. Findings and limits, study-wide: The study flagged about 150 TCR beta chains as cytomegalovirus-associated. Upon later analysis, TCR association rates were observed to vary by HLA locus, being highest for DRB1 and lowest for HLA-C. As a later analysis showed, a missense DCLRE1C variant was linked to trimming of TCR beta V- and J-genes.

Primers included in the PCR were 60 Vbeta and 13 Jbeta primers. Per the original methods: About 10 million shared chains were among tens of millions of unique TCR beta chains counted in a later analysis. Data came from immunoSEQ multiplex PCR; TCRdb stores just in-frame clones and leaves some out. V and J calls and clone size are copied from that table; D and trimming were computed from the DNA. The data contain fewer than 90,000 clones, around 79% of them singletons. Looked up from germline, CDR1 is SGHRS and CDR2 is YFSETQ. Trimming at V came to 4 bases and at J to 2 bases, leaving 6 bases not matched to a gene. The length of the CDR3 is 15 residues. Note on this clone: Its antigen is as yet unknown.

The TCR comes from a woman in her forties in good health and CMV-seropositive. V gene TRBV5-1 combines with J gene TRBJ1-1; TRBD1 aligns across 9 bases. The sequencing input was PBMCs. The CDR3 protein is CASSPRTGANTEAFF. For the CDR3, the DNA is TGCGCCAGCAGCCCAAGGACAGGGGCAAACACTGAAGCTTTCTTT.